The rows below give T cell receptor beta chains drawn from one sample of a study of cytomegalovirus exposure and HLA in healthy donors. Libraries were prepared by immunoSEQ multiplex PCR; TCRdb keeps only in-frame clonotypes and omits some of them. Of some 150,000 clones in the sample, roughly 10% were seen once. Material for sequencing was PBMCs. These receptors came from a male donor in good health and CMV-seronegative. The CDR3 runs from the conserved cysteine through the conserved F or W. The D gene is left open where the match is weak. Size values are once, few and many counts, or a class for expanded clones, and some rows have none.

d_gene	abundance	v_gene	j_gene	CDR3nt	CDR3aa
.	.	TRBV28	TRBJ2-1	TGTGCCAGCAGCGAAGGGGGTCTGGATGAGCAGTTCTTC	CASSEGGLDEQFF
.	.	TRBV4-1	TRBJ1-5	TGCGCCAGCAGCCAAGTTATGGCAGAACGTCAGCCCCAGCATTTT	CASSQVMAERQPQHF
.	few	TRBV4-1	TRBJ1-5	TGCGCCAGCAGCCAAGAAAGGGAGGCTAAGCCCCAGCATTTT	CASSQEREAKPQHF
.	once	TRBV7-6	TRBJ2-7	TGTGCCAGCAGCCCGTTCGGAGGGGTACCCTACGAGCAGTACTTC	CASSPFGGVPYEQYF
.	.	TRBV5-1	TRBJ1-1	TGCGCCAGCAGCTTGGTCACAGGGTTGAACACTGAAGCTTTCTTT	CASSLVTGLNTEAFF
.	.	TRBV4-1	TRBJ2-2	TGCGCCAGCAGCCACAATAGGCGCGGCGGAACCGGGGAGCTGTTTTTT	CASSHNRRGGTGELFF
.	.	TRBV7-9	TRBJ2-1	TGTGCCAGAAGCTTAGTTCTCTACAATGAGCAGTTCTTC	CARSLVLYNEQFF
.	few	TRBV4-3	TRBJ2-7	TGCGCCAGCAGCCAAGACCAGGGGTCCTACGAGCAGTACTTC	CASSQDQGSYEQYF
.	few	TRBV7-2	TRBJ2-3	TGTGCCAGCAGCAATTCGACAGGAAAGGGCACAGATACGCAGTATTTT	CASSNSTGKGTDTQYF
.	few	TRBV12-5	TRBJ2-7	TGTGCTAGTGGTTCTACCGCACCCCGGCCGCAGGGGATCGAGCAGTACTTC	CASGSTAPRPQGIEQYF
.	few	TRBV28	TRBJ1-4	TGTGCCAGCAGTTTACTGGGACATTATGAAAAACTGTTTTTT	CASSLLGHYEKLFF
.	.	TRBV6-5	TRBJ2-1	TGTGCCAGCAGTAGGAGCTCCTACAATGAGCAGTTCTTC	CASSRSSYNEQFF
.	few	TRBV5-6	TRBJ2-7	TGTGCCAGCAGCTTGCAGGGTGAGCAGTACTTC	CASSLQGEQYF
.	.	TRBV21-1	TRBJ1-5	TGTGCCAGCAGCAACATGGAGGGCGGGGGCAATCAGCCCCAGCATTTT	CASSNMEGGGNQPQHF
.	.	TRBV5-8	TRBJ2-2	TGTGCCAGCAGCTTACTAGCACCGACCGGGGAGCTGTTTTTT	CASSLLAPTGELFF
TRBD2	few	TRBV5-1	TRBJ2-3	TGCGCCAGCAGCTCCACAGCGGGGGTGGGCACAGATACGCAGTATTTT	CASSSTAGVGTDTQYF
TRBD2	few	TRBV6-5	TRBJ2-1	TGTGCCAGCAGTTACTTGACTAGCGGGGCCTACAATGAGCAGTTCTTC	CASSYLTSGAYNEQFF
TRBD1	.	TRBV6-6	TRBJ1-5	TGTGCCAGCAGTCCCCCGAGACAGGGGGCCGGTCAGCCCCAGCATTTT	CASSPPRQGAGQPQHF
TRBD2	.	TRBV25-1	TRBJ2-4	TGTGCCAGCAGTGAGGGTAGCGGGAGGGCCAAGGGCATTCAGTACTTC	CASSEGSGRAKGIQYF
TRBD1	.	TRBV7-8	TRBJ2-3	TGTGCCAGCAACCATGCCGGGACAGTCACAGATACGCAGTATTTT	CASNHAGTVTDTQYF
.	.	TRBV28	TRBJ1-2	TGTGCCAGCGGGTCCTTCACCGACAGGCTTGATGGCTACACCTTC	CASGSFTDRLDGYTF
.	few	TRBV7-2	TRBJ2-1	TGTGCCAGCAGCTCCAGGGTCATGGCCTCCTACAATGAGCAGTTCTTC	CASSSRVMASYNEQFF
TRBD1	.	TRBV7-9	TRBJ1-1	TGTGCCAGCAGCCCTCCACAGGGGTTTGAAGCTTTCTTT	CASSPPQGFEAFF
.	.	TRBV27	TRBJ1-5	TGTGCCAGCACCCCGACAGGAGCGCGTGGTCAGCCCCAGCATTTT	CASTPTGARGQPQHF
.	.	TRBV5-1	TRBJ1-3	TGCGCCAGCAGCTTGGCTCAGTTCTCTGGAAACACCATATATTTT	CASSLAQFSGNTIYF
.	few	TRBV9	TRBJ2-3	TGTGCCAGCAGCGTAGACCCAACGGAGTTGGATACGCAGTATTTT	CASSVDPTELDTQYF
TRBD1	.	TRBV19	TRBJ1-2	TGTGCCGCAGGACAGGGTCGGGGCTACACCTTC	CAAGQGRGYTF
.	few	TRBV7-2	TRBJ2-3	TGTGCCAGCAGTTTCGACAGACGCACAGATACGCAGTATTTT	CASSFDRRTDTQYF
TRBD1	.	TRBV28	TRBJ2-4	TGTGCCAGTCGGGGGACAGGGGGCTTCCTGGCCAAAAACATTCAGTACTTC	CASRGTGGFLAKNIQYF
.	.	TRBV5-1	TRBJ2-7	TGCGCCAGCAGCTGGCGGGCACCGACGCCCTACGAGCAGTACTTC	CASSWRAPTPYEQYF
.	few	TRBV19	TRBJ1-5	TGTGCCAGTAGTATAGCGTGGGGGGTGGCCCAGCCCCAGCATTTT	CASSIAWGVAQPQHF
.	.	TRBV4-1	TRBJ1-1	TGCGCCAGCAGCCAATATGGACAAGGGAACACTGAAGCTTTCTTT	CASSQYGQGNTEAFF
.	few	TRBV7-9	TRBJ1-6	TGTGCCAGCAGCTCCTCGGGTGATGGTTCACCCCTCCACTTT	CASSSSGDGSPLHF
.	.	TRBV27	TRBJ2-6	TGTGCCAGCAGTTCCCACAGGGATGGTGGTGGGGCCAACGTCCTGACTTTC	CASSSHRDGGGANVLTF
.	few	TRBV5-1	TRBJ2-6	TGCGCCAGCAGCCCCCGACGGGACTCTGGGGCCAACGTCCTGACTTTC	CASSPRRDSGANVLTF
TRBD2	.	TRBV7-2	TRBJ2-7	TGTGCCAGCAGCTTGGTGGCTAGCGGGGTCCACGAGCAGTACTTC	CASSLVASGVHEQYF
.	.	TRBV4-3	TRBJ1-1	TGCGCCAGCAGCCAAACCATCCACTACAGGGTAGAAGCTTTCTTT	CASSQTIHYRVEAFF
TRBD1	.	TRBV28	TRBJ2-3	TGTGCCAGCAGTCCAAGGACAGGGGGCACAGATACGCAGTATTTT	CASSPRTGGTDTQYF
TRBD1	few	TRBV7-9	TRBJ1-2	TGTGCCAGCAGCTTAGGAGGGGGCGGCTACACCTTC	CASSLGGGGYTF
.	few	TRBV7-6	TRBJ2-5	TGTGCCAGCAGCTTAGGCAGGTTCCAAGAGACCCAGTACTTC	CASSLGRFQETQYF
.	.	TRBV25-1	TRBJ1-1	TGTGCCAGCAGTGATAACCCCCTGACAGTGAACACTGAAGCTTTCTTT	CASSDNPLTVNTEAFF
TRBD1	.	TRBV28	TRBJ1-2	TGTGCCAGCGGGGTGACAGGGGAAAGCTATGGCTACACCTTC	CASGVTGESYGYTF